This TCR beta chain was documented in a study of blood T cells in healthy people across ages. General study findings and limits: The CMV status of each donor remained undetermined, and this could have confounded shifts in expanded clonotypes.

A second PCR, run for about 6 to 11 cycles, used a sample-barcoded 5' primer plus a J-beta primer mix. TCRdb re-derived calls from the 5' RACE reads in MiXCR, one entry per CDR3 protein. The sample lists around 1,500,000 distinct CDR3 sequences, roughly 28% occurring once. V was cut by 4 bases and J by 5 bases, with 14 bases left in between. The germline gives CDR1 SNHLY, CDR2 FYNNEI. There are 15 residues in the CDR3. This clonotype was observed a handful of times. What it binds is unknown. The source is a woman in her twenties or thirties in good health. Input material: blood. V and J are TRBV2 and TRBJ2-2; the D gene is possibly TRBD1 (7 bases). The CDR3: CASSVRQGGTGELFF. The CDR3 region has the DNA TGTGCCAGCAGTGTGAGGCAGGGGGGAACCGGGGAGCTGTTTTTT.